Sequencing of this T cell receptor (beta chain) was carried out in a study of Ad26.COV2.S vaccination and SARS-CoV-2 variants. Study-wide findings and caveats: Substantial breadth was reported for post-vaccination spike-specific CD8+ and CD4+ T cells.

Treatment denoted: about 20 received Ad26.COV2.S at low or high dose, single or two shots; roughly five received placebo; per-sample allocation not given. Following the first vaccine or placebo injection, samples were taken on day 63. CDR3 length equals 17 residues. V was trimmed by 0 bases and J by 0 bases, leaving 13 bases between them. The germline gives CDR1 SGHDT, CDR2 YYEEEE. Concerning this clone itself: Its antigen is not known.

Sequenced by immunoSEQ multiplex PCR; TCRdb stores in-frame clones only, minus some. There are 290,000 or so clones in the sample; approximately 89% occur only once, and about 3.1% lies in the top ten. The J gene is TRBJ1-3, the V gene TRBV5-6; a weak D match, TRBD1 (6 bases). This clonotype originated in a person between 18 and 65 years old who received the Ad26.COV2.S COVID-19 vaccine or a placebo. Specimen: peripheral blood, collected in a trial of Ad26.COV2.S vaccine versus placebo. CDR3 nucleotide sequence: TGTGCCAGCAGCTTGGCAGGGGATGCCTTCTCTGGAAACACCATATATTTT. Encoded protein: CASSLAGDAFSGNTIYF.